The present entry profiles one T cell receptor (beta chain) with its context. This record comes from a study of T-cell reconstitution after alpha-beta-depleted transplantation in children. Researchers prepared the TCRbeta library using unique molecular identifiers, the study reports. TCRdb re-analysed the PCR reads in MiXCR, keeping a single row per CDR3 protein. The sample lists fewer than 250,000 distinct CDR3 sequences, about a sixth occurring once. This sample comprised PBMCs, mostly from graft donor cells, obtained 360 days after TCRalphabeta/CD19-depleted stem cell transplant. This receptor was obtained from a male patient aged 2 to 10 who had a stem cell transplant for acute lymphoblastic leukemia, so the T cells may come from the graft donor.

Here the CDR3 DNA reads TGTGCCAGCAGCTTTCAGGTCGAGAACCTGAACACTGAAGCTTTCTTT. Protein: CASSFQVENLNTEAFF. The genes are TRBV7-8 and TRBJ1-1; D is uncertain. The CDR3 is 16 residues long. The V gene lost 3 bases and the J gene lost 0 bases, with 14 bases spanning the gap. Germline CDR1 is SGHVS and CDR2 is FQNEAQ.